A single sample is the source of the 5 T cell receptor beta chains below, sequenced in a study of cytomegalovirus exposure and HLA in healthy donors (dated by TCRdb to between 2016 and 2019). The library relied on the immunoSEQ multiplex PCR assay. For the multiplex PCR, a mixture combining 60 forward primers for TCR Vbeta segments and 13 reverse primers for TCR Jbeta segments was used. TCRdb limited this immuneACCESS table to in-frame rearrangements with V and J called. A share of clones is missing; checked studies link under half to unresolved V genes, and the rest is unexplained. This sample has some 130,000 clones in its table, and approximately 80% of those were observed once. Approximately 4.5% of the sample goes to the ten largest clones. Sequenced: PBMCs. The receptors originated from a male donor in good health and CMV-seropositive.

This rearrangement joins TRBV5-6 to TRBJ2-3; D remains ambiguous. The V and J ends lost 3 bases and 4 bases respectively, with 15 bases between them. The CDR3 length is 15 residues. Germline V gene sequence: CDR1 SGHDT, CDR2 YYEEEE. The CDR3: CASSSSYRSADTQYF. CDR3 nucleotides: TGTGCCAGCAGCTCCTCCTATCGGAGTGCAGATACGCAGTATTTT. Full variable domain (outside the CDR3, taken from reference TRBV5-6 and TRBJ2-3): DAGVTQSPTHLIKTRGQQVTLRCSPKSGHDTVSWYQQALGQGPQFIFQYYEEEERQRGNFPDRFSGHQFPNYSSELNVNALLLGDSALYLCASSSSYRSADTQYFGPGTRLTVL.

V and J are TRBV6-1 and TRBJ2-1; 9 bases are a match to TRBD2. Germline loops: CDR1 MNHNS, CDR2 SASEGT. The V and J ends lost 8 bases and 7 bases, in that order; junction bases with no gene match: 12. The CDR3 contains 15 residues. As DNA, the CDR3 is TGTGCCAGCTCACCAGTAGCGGGAGACATGAATGAGCAGTTCTTC. Protein sequence: CASSPVAGDMNEQFF.

The chain combines TRBV7-2 with TRBJ1-4; the D is unclear. The CDR3 has 14 amino acids. V gave up 2 bases and J gave up 7 bases, with 11 bases separating them. Germline V CDR1 and CDR2: SGHTA, FQGNSA. The CDR3 DNA is TGTGCCAGCAGCTTAACACGGACTTTTGAAAAACTGTTTTTT. Translation: CASSLTRTFEKLFF. The full variable domain, completed using reference TRBV7-2 and TRBJ1-4, is GAGVSQSPSNKVTEKGKDVELRCDPISGHTALYWYRQSLGQGLEFLIYFQGNSAPDKSGLPSDRFSAERTGGSVSTLTIQRTQQEDSAVYLCASSLTRTFEKLFFGSGTQLSVL.

To note about this clone: The junction and the germline gene differ at one end; a read error may be behind it. The rearrangement links TRBV28 to TRBJ2-6; D is possibly TRBD1 (5 bases). This CDR3 has 15 amino acids. CDR1 and CDR2 (germline): MDHEN, SYDVKM. The CDR3 DNA reads TGTGCCAGCAGTTTATCCGGTTCTGGGGCCAACGGCCTGACTTTC. It specifies CASSLSGSGANGLTF.

The rearrangement uses TRBV7-6 and TRBJ2-5, with 8 bases identical to TRBD1. Trimming removed 3 bases from V and 5 bases from J; junction bases left unmatched: 8. This CDR3 has 15 amino acids. Germline assignment: CDR1 SGHVS and CDR2 FNYEAQ. CDR3 loop: CASSLGHSGGETQYF. The CDR3, as DNA: TGTGCCAGCAGCTTGGGACACTCAGGGGGCGAGACCCAGTACTTC.